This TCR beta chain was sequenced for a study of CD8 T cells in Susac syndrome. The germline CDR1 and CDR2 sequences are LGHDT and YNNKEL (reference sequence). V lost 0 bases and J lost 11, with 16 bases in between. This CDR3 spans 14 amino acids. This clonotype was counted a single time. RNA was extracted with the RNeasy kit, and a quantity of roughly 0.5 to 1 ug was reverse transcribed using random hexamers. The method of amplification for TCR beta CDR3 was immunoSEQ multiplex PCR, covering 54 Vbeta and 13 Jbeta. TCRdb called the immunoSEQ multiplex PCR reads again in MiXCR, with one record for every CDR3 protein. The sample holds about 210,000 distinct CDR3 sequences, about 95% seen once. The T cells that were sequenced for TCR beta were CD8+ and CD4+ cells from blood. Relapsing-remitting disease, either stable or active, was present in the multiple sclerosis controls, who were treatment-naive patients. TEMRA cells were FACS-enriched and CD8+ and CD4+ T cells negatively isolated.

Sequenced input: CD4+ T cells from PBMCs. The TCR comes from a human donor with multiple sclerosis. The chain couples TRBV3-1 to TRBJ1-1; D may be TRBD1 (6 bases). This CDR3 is CASSQDPGGAWAFF. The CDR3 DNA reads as TGTGCCAGCAGCCAAGATCCGGGGGGCGCGTGGGCTTTCTTT.